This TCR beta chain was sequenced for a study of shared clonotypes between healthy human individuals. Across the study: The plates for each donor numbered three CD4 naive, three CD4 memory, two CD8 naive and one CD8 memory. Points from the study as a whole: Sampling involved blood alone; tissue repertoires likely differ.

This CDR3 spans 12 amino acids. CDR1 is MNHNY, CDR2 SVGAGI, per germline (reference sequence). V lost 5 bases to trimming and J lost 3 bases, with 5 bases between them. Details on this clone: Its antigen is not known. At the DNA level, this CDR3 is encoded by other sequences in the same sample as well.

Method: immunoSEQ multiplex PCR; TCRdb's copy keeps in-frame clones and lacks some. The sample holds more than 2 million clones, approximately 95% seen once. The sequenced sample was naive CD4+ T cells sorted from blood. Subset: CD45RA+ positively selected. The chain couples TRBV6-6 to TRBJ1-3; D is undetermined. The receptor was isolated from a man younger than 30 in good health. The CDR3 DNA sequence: TGTGCCAGCAGTAGAAGTGGAAACACCATATATTTT. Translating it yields CASSRSGNTIYF.